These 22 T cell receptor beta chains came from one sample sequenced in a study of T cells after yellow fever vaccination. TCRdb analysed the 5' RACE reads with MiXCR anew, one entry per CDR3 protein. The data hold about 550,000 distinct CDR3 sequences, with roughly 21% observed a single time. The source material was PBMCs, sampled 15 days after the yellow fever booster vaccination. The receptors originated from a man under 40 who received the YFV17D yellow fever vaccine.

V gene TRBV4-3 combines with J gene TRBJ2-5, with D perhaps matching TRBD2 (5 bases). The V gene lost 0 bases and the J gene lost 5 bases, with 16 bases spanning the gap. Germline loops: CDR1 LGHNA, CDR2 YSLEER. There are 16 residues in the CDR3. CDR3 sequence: CASSQDIGRRGETQYF. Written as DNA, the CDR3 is TGCGCCAGCAGCCAAGATATTGGGCGGAGAGGGGAGACCCAGTACTTC.

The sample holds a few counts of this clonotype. Here the CDR3 reads CASSELGTGELFF. In DNA, the CDR3 is TGTGCCAGCAGTGAACTGGGGACCGGGGAGCTGTTTTTT. The genes are TRBV6-4 and TRBJ2-2; D ambiguous. There are 13 residues in the CDR3. Looked up from germline, CDR1 is MRHNA and CDR2 is SNTAGT. Between the trimmed V and J ends, which lost 3 bases and 5 bases, there was a span of 7 bases.

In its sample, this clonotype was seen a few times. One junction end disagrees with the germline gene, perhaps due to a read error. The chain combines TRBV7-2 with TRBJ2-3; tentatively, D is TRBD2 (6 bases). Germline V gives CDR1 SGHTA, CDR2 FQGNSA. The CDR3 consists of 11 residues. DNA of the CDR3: TGTGCCAGCAGCTTAGGAGGGGAGGAGGATTTT. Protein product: CASSLGGEEDF.

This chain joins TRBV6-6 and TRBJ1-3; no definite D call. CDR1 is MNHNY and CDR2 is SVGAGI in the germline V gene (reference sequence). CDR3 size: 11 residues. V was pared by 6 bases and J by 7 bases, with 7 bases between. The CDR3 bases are TGTGCCAGCAGCTTTGGGAACACCATATATTTT. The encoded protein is CASSFGNTIYF.

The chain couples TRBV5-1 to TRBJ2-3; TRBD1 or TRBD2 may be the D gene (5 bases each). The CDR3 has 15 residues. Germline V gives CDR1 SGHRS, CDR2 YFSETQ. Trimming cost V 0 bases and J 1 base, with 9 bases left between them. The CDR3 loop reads CASSLAGHGTDTQYF. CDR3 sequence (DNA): TGCGCCAGCAGCTTGGCGGGGCACGGCACAGATACGCAGTATTTT.

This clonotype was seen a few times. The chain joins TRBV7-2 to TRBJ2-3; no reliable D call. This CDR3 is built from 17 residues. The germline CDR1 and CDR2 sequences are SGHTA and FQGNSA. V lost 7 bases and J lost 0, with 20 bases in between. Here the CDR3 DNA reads TGTGCCAGCACGAACCAACCCTCGGGCCTTAGCACAGATACGCAGTATTTT. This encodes CASTNQPSGLSTDTQYF. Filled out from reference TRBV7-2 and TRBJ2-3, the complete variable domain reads GAGVSQSPSNKVTEKGKDVELRCDPISGHTALYWYRQSLGQGLEFLIYFQGNSAPDKSGLPSDRFSAERTGGSVSTLTIQRTQQEDSAVYLCASTNQPSGLSTDTQYFGPGTRLTVL.

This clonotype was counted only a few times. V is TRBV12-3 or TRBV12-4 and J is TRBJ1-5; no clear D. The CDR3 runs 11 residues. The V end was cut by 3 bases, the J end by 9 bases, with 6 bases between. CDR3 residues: CASSFPGPQHF. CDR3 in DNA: TGTGCCAGCAGTTTCCCGGGGCCCCAGCATTTT.

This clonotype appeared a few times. In DNA, the CDR3 is TGCGCCAGCAGCACCGGACCGGGACTAGCGGGAGAGACCCAGTACTTC. Encoded protein: CASSTGPGLAGETQYF. The V call is TRBV5-1, the J call TRBJ2-5, with 12 bases that match TRBD2. The length of the CDR3 is 16 residues. The junction had 8 bases not matched to a gene; V was cut back by 4 bases and J by 4 bases. CDR1 is SGHRS and CDR2 is YFSETQ in the germline V gene.

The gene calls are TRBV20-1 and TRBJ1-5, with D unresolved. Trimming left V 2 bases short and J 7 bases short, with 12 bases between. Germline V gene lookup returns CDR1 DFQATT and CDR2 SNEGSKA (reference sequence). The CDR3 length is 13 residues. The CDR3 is CSARSTSRQPQHF. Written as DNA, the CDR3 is TGCAGTGCTAGATCAACTTCAAGGCAGCCCCAGCATTTT.

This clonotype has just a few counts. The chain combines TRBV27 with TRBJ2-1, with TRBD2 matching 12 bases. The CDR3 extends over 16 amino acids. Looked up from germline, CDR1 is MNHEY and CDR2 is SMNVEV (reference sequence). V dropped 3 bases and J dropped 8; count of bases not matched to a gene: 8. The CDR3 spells CASSFPGLAGGDEQFF. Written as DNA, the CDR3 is TGTGCCAGCAGTTTTCCGGGACTAGCGGGTGGGGATGAGCAGTTCTTC.

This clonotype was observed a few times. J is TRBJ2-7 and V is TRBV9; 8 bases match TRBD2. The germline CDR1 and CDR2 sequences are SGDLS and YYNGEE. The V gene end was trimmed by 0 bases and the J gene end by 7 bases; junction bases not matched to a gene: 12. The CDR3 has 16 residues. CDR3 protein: CASSVGGRKGFIEQYF. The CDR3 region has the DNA TGTGCCAGCAGCGTAGGCGGGAGGAAAGGCTTCATTGAGCAGTACTTC.

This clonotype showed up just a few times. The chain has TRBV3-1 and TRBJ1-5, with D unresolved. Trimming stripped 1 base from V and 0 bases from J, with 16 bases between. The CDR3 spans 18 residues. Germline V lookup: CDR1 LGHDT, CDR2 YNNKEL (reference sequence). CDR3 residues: CASSQAPPGQISNQPQHF. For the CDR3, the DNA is TGTGCCAGCAGCCAAGCCCCCCCGGGCCAAATTAGCAATCAGCCCCAGCATTTT.

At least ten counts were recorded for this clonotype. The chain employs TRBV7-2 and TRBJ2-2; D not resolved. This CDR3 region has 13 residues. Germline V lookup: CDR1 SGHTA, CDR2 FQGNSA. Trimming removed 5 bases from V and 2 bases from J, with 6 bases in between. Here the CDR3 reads CASSLINTGELFF. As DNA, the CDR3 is TGTGCCAGCAGCCTAATAAACACCGGGGAGCTGTTTTTT.

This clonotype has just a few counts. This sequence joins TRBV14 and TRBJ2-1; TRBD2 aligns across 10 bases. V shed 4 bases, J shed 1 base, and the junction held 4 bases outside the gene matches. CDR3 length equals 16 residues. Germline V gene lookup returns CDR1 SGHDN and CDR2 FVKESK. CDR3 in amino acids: CASSLRLAGSYNEQFF. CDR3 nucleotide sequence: TGTGCCAGCAGCCTCCGACTAGCGGGTTCCTACAATGAGCAGTTCTTC.

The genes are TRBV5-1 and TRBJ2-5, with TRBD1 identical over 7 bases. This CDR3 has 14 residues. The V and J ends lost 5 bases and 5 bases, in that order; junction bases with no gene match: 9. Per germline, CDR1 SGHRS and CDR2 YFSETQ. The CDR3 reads CASRQLTGPETQYF. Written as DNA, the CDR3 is TGCGCCAGCAGACAATTGACAGGGCCGGAGACCCAGTACTTC.

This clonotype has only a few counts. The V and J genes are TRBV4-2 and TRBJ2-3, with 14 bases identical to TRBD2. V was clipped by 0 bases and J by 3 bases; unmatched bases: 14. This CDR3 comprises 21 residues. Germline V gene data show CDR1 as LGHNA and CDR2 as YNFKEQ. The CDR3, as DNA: TGTGCCAGCAGCCAAGATTGGGGACCGGGACTAGCGGGAGAGCGGACAGATACGCAGTATTTT. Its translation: CASSQDWGPGLAGERTDTQYF.

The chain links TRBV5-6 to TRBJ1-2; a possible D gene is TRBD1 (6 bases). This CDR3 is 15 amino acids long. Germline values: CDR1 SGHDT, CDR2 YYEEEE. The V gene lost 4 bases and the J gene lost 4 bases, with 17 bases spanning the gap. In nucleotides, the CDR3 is TGTGCCAGCAGCCCTTCACAGGGATATTTCTATGGCTACACCTTC. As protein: CASSPSQGYFYGYTF.

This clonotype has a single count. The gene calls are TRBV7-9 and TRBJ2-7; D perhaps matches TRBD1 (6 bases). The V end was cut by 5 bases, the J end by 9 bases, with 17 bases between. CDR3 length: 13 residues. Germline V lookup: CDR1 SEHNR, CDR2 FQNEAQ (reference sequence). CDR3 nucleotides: TGTGCCAGCAGCAAGCAACAGGGCCTGGGGCAGTACTTC. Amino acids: CASSKQQGLGQYF. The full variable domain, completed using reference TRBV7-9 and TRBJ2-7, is DTGVSQNPRHKITKRGQNVTFRCDPISEHNRLYWYRQTLGQGPEFLTYFQNEAQLEKSRLLSDRFSAERPKGSFSTLEIQRTEQGDSAMYLCASSKQQGLGQYFGPGTRLTVT.

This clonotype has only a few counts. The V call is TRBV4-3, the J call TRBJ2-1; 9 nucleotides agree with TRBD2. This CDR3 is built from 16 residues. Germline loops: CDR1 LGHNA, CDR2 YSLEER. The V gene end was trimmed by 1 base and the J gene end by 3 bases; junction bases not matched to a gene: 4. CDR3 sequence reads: CASSQAASGNYNEQFF. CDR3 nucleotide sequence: TGCGCCAGCAGCCAAGCCGCTAGCGGGAACTACAATGAGCAGTTCTTC.

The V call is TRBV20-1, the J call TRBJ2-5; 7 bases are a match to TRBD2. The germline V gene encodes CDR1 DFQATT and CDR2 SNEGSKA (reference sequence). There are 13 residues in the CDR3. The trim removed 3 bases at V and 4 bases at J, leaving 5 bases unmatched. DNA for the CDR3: TGCAGTGCTAGCCAAGCGGGACGAGAGACCCAGTACTTC. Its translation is CSASQAGRETQYF.

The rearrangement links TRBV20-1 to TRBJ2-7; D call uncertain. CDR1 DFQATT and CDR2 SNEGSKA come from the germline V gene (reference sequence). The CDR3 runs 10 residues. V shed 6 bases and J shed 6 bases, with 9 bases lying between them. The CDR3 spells CSAQLSEQYF. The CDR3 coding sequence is TGCAGTGCCCAGCTAAGCGAGCAGTACTTC.

CDR3 nucleotide sequence: TGTGCCAGCTCACCACAGCAGGGCGGCCAAGAGACCCAGTACTTC. Protein product: CASSPQQGGQETQYF. The chain links TRBV18 to TRBJ2-5; D is possibly TRBD1 (5 bases). The CDR3 runs to 15 residues. Trimming cost V 1 base and J 1 base, with 10 bases left between them. Germline assignment: CDR1 KGHSH and CDR2 LQKENI.